The clone carrying this TCR beta chain was picked up a small number of times. Its matching antigen is unknown. From 2 million PBMCs stored at -80 C, the unsorted libraries were generated. This entry comes from a study of neurological immune-mediated disorders. TCRdb processed the 5' RACE reads anew with MiXCR; each CDR3 protein has one entry. The sample holds 60,000 to 85,000 distinct CDR3 sequences, 4.5% to 6.5% seen once. The CDR3 spans 14 residues. Germline trimming cut 5 bases from V and 8 bases from J; bases unmatched to any gene: 7. Study-wide findings and caveats: It was the repertoires of 18 of 34 multiple sclerosis patients that phylogenetic grouping placed in one related-CDR3 cluster, which is a possible signature. The multiple sclerosis repertoire cluster had no association with any clinical or MRI feature.

The sequence came from a woman in her 30s with multiple sclerosis. Material: PBMCs. This chain connects TRBV12-3 or TRBV12-4 to TRBJ1-4; 8 bases map to TRBD1. The CDR3 region is CASSRQGMMEKLFF. The CDR3 bases are TGTGCCAGCAGTCGACAGGGGATGATGGAAAAACTGTTTTTT.